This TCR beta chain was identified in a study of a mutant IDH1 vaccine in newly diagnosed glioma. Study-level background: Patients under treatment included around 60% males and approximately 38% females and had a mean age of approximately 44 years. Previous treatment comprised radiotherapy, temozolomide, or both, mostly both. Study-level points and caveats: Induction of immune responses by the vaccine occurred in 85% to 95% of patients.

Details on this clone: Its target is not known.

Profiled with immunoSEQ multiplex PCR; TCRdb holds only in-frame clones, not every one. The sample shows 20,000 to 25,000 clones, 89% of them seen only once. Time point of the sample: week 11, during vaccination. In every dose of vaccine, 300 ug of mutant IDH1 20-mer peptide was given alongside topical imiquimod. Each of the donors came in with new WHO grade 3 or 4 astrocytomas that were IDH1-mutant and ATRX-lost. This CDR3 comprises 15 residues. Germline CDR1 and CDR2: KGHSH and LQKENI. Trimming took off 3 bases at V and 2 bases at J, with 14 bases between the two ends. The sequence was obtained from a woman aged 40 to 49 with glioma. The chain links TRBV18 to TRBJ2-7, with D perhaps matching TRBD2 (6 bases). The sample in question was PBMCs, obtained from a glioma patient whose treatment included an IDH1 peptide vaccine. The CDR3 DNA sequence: TGTGCCAGCTCACCCTTCCCGGGACTCACCTACGAGCAGTACTTC. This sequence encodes CASSPFPGLTYEQYF. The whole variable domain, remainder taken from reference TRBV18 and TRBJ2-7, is NAGVMQNPRHLVRRRGQEARLRCSPMKGHSHVYWYRQLPEEGLKFMVYLQKENIIDESGMPKERFSAEFPKEGPSILRIQQVVRGDSAAYFCASSPFPGLTYEQYFGPGTRLTVT.